This paragraph reports one TCR beta chain. Antigen: not known. These data come from a study of cytomegalovirus exposure and HLA in healthy donors. Findings and caveats of the study: Under in vitro conditions, three CMV-associated chains were confirmed as specific for CMV antigens. What a later analysis reportedly showed was that an Asian-associated ancestry cluster had fewer N-insertions than the 666-donor mean. An assumption of roughly uniform sequencing depth across donors underlay the presence/absence analyses.

Deletions cut 0 bases from V and 4 bases from J, with 13 bases between. Germline values: CDR1 SGDLS, CDR2 YYNGEE. This CDR3 has 15 residues. Unrecorded immune exposures were likely, despite nominal health at sampling. The PCR employed 60 Vbeta primers together with 13 Jbeta primers. TCRdb's table, derived via immunoSEQ multiplex PCR, lists solely in-frame clones and lacks some. The sample lists about 210,000 clones, around four fifths occurring once. This sequence originates from a woman aged 45 to 65 in good health and CMV-seropositive. The chain links TRBV9 to TRBJ1-1; possible D gene TRBD1, 6 bases. The sequenced material came from PBMCs. The CDR3 spells CASSVEVRGGTEAFF. In DNA form, the CDR3 reads TGTGCCAGCAGCGTAGAGGTCAGGGGCGGCACTGAAGCTTTCTTT.